What follows describes a single T cell receptor (beta chain). Antigen: not known. Produced via immunoSEQ multiplex PCR; TCRdb's table is partial and in-frame only. The sample lists approximately 150,000 clones, roughly 89% occurring once. These data originate in a study of cytomegalovirus exposure and HLA in healthy donors. The study's findings and limits: The tendency of first-cohort TCR clusters to co-occur in the 120 or so validation repertoires emerged from a later analysis. Reports showed the classifier diagnosing cytomegalovirus status with high specificity and sensitivity.

CDR1 SQVTM and CDR2 ANQGSEA come from the germline V gene. The V end was cut by 3 bases, the J end by 5 bases, with 14 bases between. The CDR3 spans 13 residues. This receptor was identified in a man younger than 30 in good health and CMV-seropositive. J is TRBJ2-7 and V is TRBV29-1; D gene ambiguous. The sequenced material came from PBMCs. The CDR3 sequence is CSVDEVGSDEQYF. The CDR3 DNA is TGCAGCGTTGACGAGGTTGGCAGCGACGAGCAGTACTTC.